The 20 T cell receptor beta chains presented below share a single source sample, sequenced in a study of T-cell memory formation after mild COVID-19. TCRdb called the 5' RACE reads again in MiXCR, with one record for every CDR3 protein. Of approximately 500,000 distinct CDR3 sequences listed, around a quarter are singletons. Material: PBMCs or a T cell subset sorted from them (not recorded which). The receptors originated from an adult woman who had mild COVID-19 (a few samples of this study predate the infection). Cell type and time point are not known.

The rearrangement uses TRBV4-2 and TRBJ2-2; 14 positions agree with TRBD2. The CDR3 totals 18 residues. CDR1 and CDR2 from the germline V gene are LGHNA and YNFKEQ. Trimming at V came to 1 base and at J to 7 bases, leaving 8 bases not matched to a gene. CDR3 sequence (DNA): TGTGCCAGCAGCCAAGTAGGACTAGCGGGGGGTGATATCGGGGAGCTGTTTTTT. Translation gives CASSQVGLAGGDIGELFF.

This chain connects TRBV27 to TRBJ1-5; D is unresolved. The ends were cut back, 4 bases at V and 7 bases at J, with 8 bases in the middle. The CDR3 extends over 12 amino acids. In germline, CDR1 is MNHEY, CDR2 SMNVEV (reference sequence). The CDR3 bases are TGTGCCAGCAGTTCGGTGGGCCAGCCCCAGCATTTT. As protein: CASSSVGQPQHF.

The rearrangement uses TRBV7-3 and TRBJ2-1; D gene unclear. The ends were cut back, 0 bases at V and 7 bases at J, with 7 bases in the middle. The CDR3 loop spans 13 amino acids. The V gene's germline CDR1 is SGHTA and CDR2 FQGTGA. DNA for the CDR3: TGTGCCAGCAGCTTAACCCCCAGTAATGAGCAGTTCTTC. Translated, it gives CASSLTPSNEQFF.

This clonotype came up many times. The rearrangement joins TRBV5-1 to TRBJ2-2; D is uncertain. The germline V gene has CDR1 SGHRS and CDR2 YFSETQ. This CDR3 region has 15 residues. V shed 1 base and J shed 4 bases, with 11 bases lying between them. The CDR3 nucleotides read TGCGCCAGCAGCTTGAAACCCTCGGGCACCGGGGAGCTGTTTTTT. This translates into CASSLKPSGTGELFF.

There are a few counts of this clonotype. The chain carries TRBV5-8 and TRBJ2-2; 7 positions match TRBD1. V lost 3 bases to trimming and J lost 3 bases; unmatched junction nucleotides: 5. The CDR3 has 15 residues. The germline gives CDR1 SGHTS, CDR2 YDEGEE. Here the CDR3 DNA reads TGTGCCAGCAGCTCTTTGACAGGGCACACCGGGGAGCTGTTTTTT. Amino acid sequence: CASSSLTGHTGELFF.

The chain joins TRBV4-2 to TRBJ2-1; TRBD1 matches 9 bases. Germline trimming cut 6 bases from V and 6 bases from J; bases unmatched to any gene: 6. CDR3 length equals 14 residues. Germline CDR1 is LGHNA and CDR2 is YNFKEQ. CDR3 residues: CASSEETGGNEQFF. The CDR3 DNA is TGTGCCAGCAGTGAAGAGACAGGGGGCAATGAGCAGTTCTTC.

This chain joins TRBV14 and TRBJ1-1, with TRBD1 matching 9 bases. Unmatched junction bases numbered 15, after V lost 1 base and J lost 3 bases. The CDR3 runs 19 residues. Germline values: CDR1 SGHDN, CDR2 FVKESK. In DNA form, the CDR3 reads TGTGCCAGCAGCCAAGTATCGTCGGACAGGGGAATTTGGTACACTGAAGCTTTCTTT. Translating it yields CASSQVSSDRGIWYTEAFF.

The chain combines TRBV5-1 with TRBJ1-1, with 8 positions matching TRBD1. Germline V gene sequence: CDR1 SGHRS, CDR2 YFSETQ. The CDR3 has 15 residues. After removal of 5 bases from V and 1 base from J, the junction contained 7 bases not matched to a gene. The CDR3 DNA reads TGCGCCAGCAGAGCCCGACAGGGGTCGAACACTGAAGCTTTCTTT. Translation gives CASRARQGSNTEAFF.

The V gene is TRBV29-1, the J gene TRBJ2-2, with D possibly TRBD1 on 6 matching bases. Germline CDR1 reads SQVTM; CDR2 reads ANQGSEA. This CDR3 region has 13 residues. Between the trimmed V and J ends, which lost 5 bases and 4 bases, there was a span of 11 bases. This CDR3 reads CSVTGTLTGELFF. CDR3 bases: TGCAGCGTTACCGGGACACTCACCGGGGAGCTGTTTTTT.

This clonotype appeared many times. The chain couples TRBV6-5 to TRBJ2-7; the D gene could be TRBD1 or TRBD2 (6 bases each). The CDR3 extends over 15 amino acids. The germline gives CDR1 MNHEY, CDR2 SVGAGI. V lost 0 bases, J lost 7 bases, and 16 bases lay in between. This CDR3 reads CASSYSEEGGREQYF. In DNA, the CDR3 is TGTGCCAGCAGTTACTCGGAAGAGGGGGGTAGAGAGCAGTACTTC.

This clonotype was picked up a small number of times. V and J are TRBV29-1 and TRBJ1-1, with unresolved D. Between the trimmed V and J ends, which lost 0 bases and 4 bases, there was a span of 6 bases. Germline CDR1 and CDR2: SQVTM and ANQGSEA. This CDR3 region has 12 residues. The CDR3 is CSVEDTFTEAFF. The CDR3 bases are TGCAGCGTTGAAGACACATTCACTGAAGCTTTCTTT.

The J gene is TRBJ1-2, the V gene TRBV12-3 or TRBV12-4; no reliable D call. The CDR3 contains 13 residues. V lost 1 base and J 8 bases, leaving 11 bases between the germline ends. Written as DNA, the CDR3 is TGTGCCAGCAGTTTAGTGGGGTATGTGGGCTACACCTTC. Its translation is CASSLVGYVGYTF.

J is TRBJ2-1 and V is TRBV7-9, with D perhaps TRBD1 (6 bases). V lost 5 bases to trimming and J lost 6 bases, with 14 bases between them. The CDR3 is made up of 14 amino acids. The germline V gene has CDR1 SEHNR and CDR2 FQNEAQ (reference sequence). The CDR3, as DNA: TGTGCCAGCAGCGCAGATGGGGGCCCCAATGAGCAGTTCTTC. Translating it yields CASSADGGPNEQFF.

This clonotype was detected a few times. The V call is TRBV14, the J call TRBJ2-3, with D tentatively TRBD1 (5 bases). Trimming removed 1 base from V and 4 bases from J, with 12 bases in between. The CDR3 runs 15 residues. Germline V gene data show CDR1 as SGHDN and CDR2 as FVKESK. DNA for the CDR3: TGTGCCAGCAGCCAAGCATCAGGGATTCCAGATACGCAGTATTTT. Encoded protein: CASSQASGIPDTQYF.

This chain links TRBV4-2 with TRBJ2-7; 9 positions agree with TRBD2. This CDR3 region has 16 residues. From germline, CDR1 is LGHNA and CDR2 YNFKEQ. The ends lost 1 base at V and 0 bases at J; junction bases unmatched: 4. CDR3 in amino acids: CASSQASGASSYEQYF. Here the CDR3 DNA reads TGTGCCAGCAGCCAAGCTAGCGGGGCCTCCTCCTACGAGCAGTACTTC.

This clonotype was observed a few times. The CDR3 DNA sequence: TGTGCCACCAGCAGCGGGACAGCGTTGAGGGAAAAACTGTTTTTT. This gives the protein CATSSGTALREKLFF. V gene TRBV15 combines with J gene TRBJ1-4; 7 bases are shared with TRBD1. This CDR3 has 15 amino acids. The germline gives CDR1 LNHNV, CDR2 YYDKDF (reference sequence). Germline trimming cut 3 bases from V and 8 bases from J; bases unmatched to any gene: 9. The complete variable domain, with remaining parts taken from reference TRBV15 and TRBJ1-4, reads DAMVIQNPRYQVTQFGKPVTLSCSQTLNHNVMYWYQQKSSQAPKLLFHYYDKDFNNEADTPDNFQSRRPNTSFCFLDIRSPGLGDTAMYLCATSSGTALREKLFFGSGTQLSVL.

The CDR3 nucleotides read TGTGCCTGGAGTGTAATAGGTGGGGCAGGGAGGGAGAATGAGCAGTTCTTC. It codes for CAWSVIGGAGRENEQFF. The V and J genes are TRBV30 and TRBJ2-1; 7 nucleotides agree with TRBD2. The V and J ends lost 0 bases and 7 bases, in that order; junction bases with no gene match: 15. The CDR3 has 17 amino acids. Looked up from germline, CDR1 is GTSNPN and CDR2 is SVGIG (reference sequence).

The V gene is TRBV3-1, the J gene TRBJ2-7, with D possibly TRBD2 on 5 matching bases. V was pared by 4 bases and J by 2 bases, with 12 bases between. CDR1 LGHDT and CDR2 YNNKEL come from the germline V gene (reference sequence). The CDR3 loop spans 14 amino acids. CDR3 in DNA: TGTGCCAGCAGCCCGGACTTGCCGCCCTACGAGCAGTACTTC. Translated, it gives CASSPDLPPYEQYF.

This clonotype was counted only a few times. CDR3 DNA: TGTGCCAGCACTAACAGGGGGATTGACAATGAGCAGTTCTTC. This sequence encodes CASTNRGIDNEQFF. The chain has TRBV12-3 or TRBV12-4 and TRBJ2-1; 8 nucleotides align to TRBD1. With 7 bases clipped from V and 5 bases from J, the junction kept 7 bases outside the gene matches. The CDR3 spans 14 residues.

This clonotype occurred a few times. V and J are TRBV2 and TRBJ1-5; TRBD1 aligns across 9 bases. The CDR3 extends over 15 amino acids. With V trimmed by 6 bases and J by 5 bases, 8 bases remained unmatched. CDR1 and CDR2 from the germline V gene are SNHLY and FYNNEI. The CDR3 here is CASRRTGERDQPQHF. In nucleotides, the CDR3 is TGTGCCAGCAGGAGGACAGGGGAGCGAGATCAGCCCCAGCATTTT.